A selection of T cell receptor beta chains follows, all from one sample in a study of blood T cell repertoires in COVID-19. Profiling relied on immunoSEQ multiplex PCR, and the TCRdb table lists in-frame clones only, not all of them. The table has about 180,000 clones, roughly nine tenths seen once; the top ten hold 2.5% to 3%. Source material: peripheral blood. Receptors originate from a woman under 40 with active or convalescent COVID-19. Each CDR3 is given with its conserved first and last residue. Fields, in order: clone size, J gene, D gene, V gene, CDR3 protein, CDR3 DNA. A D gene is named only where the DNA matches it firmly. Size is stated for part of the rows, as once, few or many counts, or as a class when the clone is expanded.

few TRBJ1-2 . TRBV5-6 CASSFRRGDGYTF TGTGCCAGCAGCTTTCGTCGGGGGGATGGCTACACCTTC
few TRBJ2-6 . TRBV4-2 CASSQDTTIARVLTF TGTGCCAGCAGCCAGGACACGACAATTGCCCGCGTCCTGACTTTC
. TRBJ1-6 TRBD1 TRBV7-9 CASSPGTGGNSPLHF TGTGCCAGCAGCCCGGGGACAGGGGGAAATTCACCCCTCCACTTT
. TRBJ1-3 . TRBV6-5 CASSPVPSGNTIYF TGTGCCAGCAGTCCGGTCCCCTCTGGAAACACCATATATTTT
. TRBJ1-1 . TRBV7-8 CASSLGSPTVNTEAFF TGTGCCAGCAGCTTAGGGTCGCCTACCGTGAACACTGAAGCTTTCTTT
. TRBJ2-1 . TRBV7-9 CASSLGSRGNEQFF TGTGCCAGCAGCTTAGGGAGTCGGGGGAATGAGCAGTTCTTC
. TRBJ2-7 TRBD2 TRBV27 CASTSGLEPYEQYF TGTGCCAGCACCTCGGGACTAGAACCCTACGAGCAGTACTTC
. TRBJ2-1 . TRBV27 CASSLLKRASHEQFF TGTGCCAGCAGTTTGTTGAAGCGGGCCTCGCATGAGCAGTTCTTC
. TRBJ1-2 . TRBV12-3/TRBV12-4 CASSTGFGYTF TGTGCCAGCAGCACAGGGTTTGGCTACACCTTC
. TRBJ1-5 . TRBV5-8 CASSPRYFDQPQHF TGTGCCAGCAGCCCGAGGTATTTTGACCAGCCCCAGCATTTT
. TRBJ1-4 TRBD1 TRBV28 CASSSGGPSNEKLFF TGTGCCAGCAGTTCAGGGGGCCCGTCTAATGAAAAACTGTTTTTT
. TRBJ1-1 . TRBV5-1 CASSGPQGRGTITEAFF TGCGCCAGCAGCGGACCCCAGGGTAGGGGGACGATCACTGAAGCTTTCTTT
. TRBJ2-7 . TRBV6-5 CASSYSTSSYEQYF TGTGCCAGCAGTTACTCGACTAGCTCCTACGAGCAGTACTTC
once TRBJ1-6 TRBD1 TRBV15 CATRDRHGTGGSPLHF TGTGCCACCAGAGACCGACATGGGACAGGGGGCTCACCCCTCCACTTT
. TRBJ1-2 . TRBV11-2 CASSLGPALNYGYTF TGTGCCAGCAGCTTAGGGCCAGCGTTAAACTATGGCTACACCTTC
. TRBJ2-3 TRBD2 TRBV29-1 CSGQREGTDTQYF TGCAGCGGACAGCGGGAGGGCACAGATACGCAGTATTTT
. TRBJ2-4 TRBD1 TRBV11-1 CASAGDRGYGNIQYF TGTGCCAGCGCCGGAGACAGGGGGTATGGGAACATTCAGTACTTC
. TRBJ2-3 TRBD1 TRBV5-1 CASSSDRGRLADTQYF TGCGCCAGCAGCTCGGACAGGGGGCGTTTGGCAGATACGCAGTATTTT
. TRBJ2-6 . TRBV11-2 CASSLDRSGANVLTF TGTGCCAGCAGCTTAGACAGGTCTGGGGCCAACGTCCTGACTTTC
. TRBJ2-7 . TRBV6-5 CASSYPGTYEQYF TGTGCCAGCAGTTACCCCGGGACCTACGAGCAGTACTTC
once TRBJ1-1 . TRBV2 CASSGRGRGTEAFF TGTGCCAGCAGTGGGCGGGGGCGTGGAACTGAAGCTTTCTTT
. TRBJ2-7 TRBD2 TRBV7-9 CASSFPGLAGRQYEQYF TGTGCCAGCAGCTTCCCGGGACTAGCGGGAAGACAGTACGAGCAGTACTTC
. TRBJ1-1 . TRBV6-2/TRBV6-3 CASSYSRQLMNTEAFF TGTGCCAGCAGTTACTCGAGACAGCTCATGAACACTGAAGCTTTCTTT
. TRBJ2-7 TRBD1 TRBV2 CASSQPIAPGQPVSSYEQYF TGTGCCAGCAGCCAACCCATCGCCCCGGGACAGCCCGTTAGCTCCTACGAGCAGTACTTC
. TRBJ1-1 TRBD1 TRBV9 CASSVDLGTGSLGNTEAFF TGTGCCAGCAGCGTAGATTTAGGGACAGGCTCCCTAGGGAACACTGAAGCTTTCTTT
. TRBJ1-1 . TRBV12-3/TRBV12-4 CASSLADGAFF TGTGCCAGCAGTTTGGCAGATGGAGCTTTCTTT
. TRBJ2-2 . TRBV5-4 CASSATGNTGELFF TGTGCCAGCAGCGCTACAGGGAACACCGGGGAGCTGTTTTTT
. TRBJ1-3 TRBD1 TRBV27 CASSGGQGPFAGNTIYF TGTGCCAGCAGTGGGGGACAGGGCCCCTTCGCTGGAAACACCATATATTTT
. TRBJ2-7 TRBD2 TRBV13 CASSLRGTSGSYEQYF TGTGCCAGCAGCCTCCGAGGGACTAGCGGGAGCTACGAGCAGTACTTC
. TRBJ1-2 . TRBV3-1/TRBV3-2 CASSQGTASYGYTF TGTGCCAGCAGCCAGGGTACTGCTAGCTATGGCTACACCTTC
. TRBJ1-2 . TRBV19 CASTGEGYYGYTF TGTGCCAGTACAGGGGAGGGGTACTATGGCTACACCTTC
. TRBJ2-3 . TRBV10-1 CASSDLTYTQYF TGCGCCAGCAGTGACCTGACTTATACGCAGTATTTT
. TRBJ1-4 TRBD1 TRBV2 CASSAGTGNEKLFF TGTGCCAGCAGTGCCGGGACAGGGAATGAAAAACTGTTTTTT